One and the same sample provided the 15 T cell receptor beta chains below, sequenced in a study of blood T cell repertoires in COVID-19 (dated by TCRdb to 2020 to 2022). The library was produced with the immunoSEQ multiplex PCR assay. This is the immuneACCESS table as TCRdb keeps it, with only in-frame sequences that have V and J called. A part of the clones is gone; compared with another copy, unresolved V genes explain less than half, and the rest is unexplained. The sample table shows fewer than 200,000 clones, and 77% are seen once. The ten largest clonotypes hold roughly 2.8% of the sample. The material sequenced was peripheral blood. The source of these receptors is a man in his sixties or seventies with acute or convalescent COVID-19.

CDR3 in DNA: TGTGCCAGCAGCCAGGGGCATGAGCAGTTCTTC. Its protein is CASSQGHEQFF. This chain uses TRBV27 with TRBJ2-1, with TRBD1 as a possible D gene (6 bases). The CDR3 runs to 11 residues. Trimming took 6 bases from V and 8 from J, leaving 8 bases between them. CDR1 and CDR2 (germline): MNHEY, SMNVEV (reference sequence).

This clone occurred a few times. The V and J genes are TRBV19 and TRBJ1-3; 8 positions agree with TRBD1. The CDR3 loop spans 14 amino acids. V was pared by 7 bases and J by 8 bases, with 10 bases of the junction left unmatched. Germline lookup yields CDR1 LNHDA and CDR2 SQIVND (reference sequence). The CDR3 region is CASIGQGSLHTIYF. DNA for the CDR3: TGTGCCAGTATTGGACAGGGTTCACTTCACACCATATATTTT. Variable domain in full (rest from reference TRBV19 and TRBJ1-3): DGGITQSPKYLFRKEGQNVTLSCEQNLNHDAMYWYRQDPGQGLRLIYYSQIVNDFQKGDIAEGYSVSREKKESFPLTVTSAQKNPTAFYLCASIGQGSLHTIYFGEGSWLTVV.

The genes are TRBV5-8 and TRBJ1-3, with TRBD1 identical over 8 bases. The ends lost 7 bases at V and 4 bases at J; junction bases unmatched: 7. Germline CDR1 is SGHTS and CDR2 is YDEGEE. The CDR3 has 14 amino acids. The chain's CDR3 is CASRDRLSGNTIYF. The CDR3 nucleotides read TGTGCCAGCCGGGACAGGCTATCAGGAAACACCATATATTTT.

This chain connects TRBV6-2 or TRBV6-3 to TRBJ1-1; 9 bases fit TRBD1. The CDR3 covers 16 residues. Losses at the gene ends were 2 bases for V and 1 base for J; bases not matched to a gene: 5. CDR1 and CDR2 (germline): MNHEY, SVGEGT. Here the CDR3 reads CASSYTGQGRNTEAFF. Written as DNA, the CDR3 is TGTGCCAGCAGTTACACAGGACAGGGGCGGAACACTGAAGCTTTCTTT.

V gene TRBV7-9 combines with J gene TRBJ1-3, with 8 nucleotides matching TRBD1. The CDR3 is made up of 13 amino acids. The V and J ends lost 5 bases and 7 bases, in that order; junction bases with no gene match: 4. Germline CDR1 reads SEHNR; CDR2 reads FQNEAQ (reference sequence). CDR3 loop: CASSARTGNTIYF. The CDR3 bases are TGTGCCAGCAGCGCGCGGACAGGGAACACCATATATTTT. Full variable domain (rest looked up from reference TRBV7-9 and TRBJ1-3): DTGVSQNPRHKITKRGQNVTFRCDPISEHNRLYWYRQTLGQGPEFLTYFQNEAQLEKSRLLSDRFSAERPKGSFSTLEIQRTEQGDSAMYLCASSARTGNTIYFGEGSWLTVV.

The V call is TRBV11-3, the J call TRBJ1-2; 8 positions agree with TRBD1. The CDR3 spans 14 residues. V lost 5 bases, J lost 4 bases, and 6 bases stayed unmatched. Germline CDR1 SGHNT, CDR2 YENEEA. CDR3 amino acids: CASSESGTGYGYTF. DNA for the CDR3: TGTGCCAGCAGCGAGTCGGGGACAGGCTATGGCTACACCTTC.

The genes are TRBV7-2 and TRBJ1-4; 10 bases align to TRBD1. Trimming removed 3 bases from V and 8 bases from J; junction bases left unmatched: 3. Germline V lookup: CDR1 SGHTA, CDR2 FQGNSA. This CDR3 has 14 amino acids. CDR3 DNA sequence: TGTGCCAGCAGCTTGGGACAGGGGAACGAAAAACTGTTTTTT. This translates into CASSLGQGNEKLFF.

The genes are TRBV29-1 and TRBJ2-7, with a weak D call TRBD2 (6 bases). The CDR3 is 14 residues long. From germline, CDR1 is SQVTM and CDR2 ANQGSEA. Trimming stripped 3 bases from V and 2 bases from J, with 14 bases between. The CDR3: CSVEEGQRPYEQYF. In nucleotides, the CDR3 is TGCAGCGTTGAGGAGGGTCAGAGACCCTACGAGCAGTACTTC.

The chain carries TRBV9 and TRBJ2-1; perhaps TRBD1 as D (6 bases). The CDR3 has 14 amino acids. Germline V lookup: CDR1 SGDLS, CDR2 YYNGEE. The germline V and J ends were trimmed by 0 bases and 8 bases, with 12 bases remaining between them. CDR3 sequence (DNA): TGTGCCAGCAGCGTAGCTGAGGGGGTACATGAGCAGTTCTTC. Translation: CASSVAEGVHEQFF.

This clone was seen only once. This rearrangement joins TRBV28 to TRBJ1-2; weak D call: TRBD1 (6 bases). The V end was cut by 7 bases, the J end by 3 bases, with 12 bases between. CDR1 MDHEN and CDR2 SYDVKM come from the germline V gene. This CDR3 is built from 13 residues. The CDR3 reads CASIHRVDYGYTF. CDR3 nucleotide sequence: TGTGCCAGCATTCACAGGGTCGACTATGGCTACACCTTC.

This chain links TRBV7-2 with TRBJ1-6, with a tentative D call TRBD1 (5 bases). The CDR3 contains 13 residues. With 11 bases removed from V and 7 bases from J, the gap between germline ends came to 15 bases. Germline CDR1 reads SGHTA; CDR2 reads FQGNSA. CDR3 bases: TGTGCCGTCGGCTCAGGGAACAATTCACCCCTCCACTTT. This translates into CAVGSGNNSPLHF.

V and J are TRBV6-6 and TRBJ2-7, with D maybe TRBD1 (5 bases). The CDR3 extends over 15 amino acids. Trimming took off 6 bases at V and 5 bases at J, with 20 bases between the two ends. The V gene's germline CDR1 is MNHNY and CDR2 SVGAGI (reference sequence). As DNA, the CDR3 is TGTGCCAGCAGGGATAGACAGCCAGGGATCCACGAGCAGTACTTC. This codes for CASRDRQPGIHEQYF.

The rearrangement joins TRBV5-6 to TRBJ2-1, with D possibly being TRBD2 (5 bases). This CDR3 is 14 amino acids long. Germline-derived CDR1 and CDR2 are SGHDT and YYEEEE. Deletions cut 1 base from V and 8 bases from J, with 13 bases between. For the CDR3, the DNA is TGTGCCAGCAGCTTGTTCACGACTACGGATGAGCAGTTCTTC. Amino acids: CASSLFTTTDEQFF.

The chain links TRBV4-3 to TRBJ2-1; 12 positions match TRBD2. V was clipped by 3 bases and J by 8 bases; unmatched bases: 8. The germline CDR1 and CDR2 sequences are LGHNA and YSLEER. This CDR3 spans 16 amino acids. The CDR3 sequence: CASSHRGASGRDEQFF. The CDR3 coding sequence is TGCGCCAGCAGCCACCGGGGGGCTAGCGGGAGGGATGAGCAGTTCTTC.

V and J are TRBV5-1 and TRBJ2-3; the match to TRBD1 covers 8 bases. V lost 1 base and J lost 3; bases outside the gene matches: 10. The CDR3 is made up of 17 amino acids. Per germline, CDR1 SGHRS and CDR2 YFSETQ. CDR3: CASSLRTGTVGTDTQYF. DNA of the CDR3: TGCGCCAGCAGCTTGAGGACAGGGACGGTAGGGACAGATACGCAGTATTTT.